This T cell receptor (beta chain) was sequenced for a study of cytomegalovirus exposure and HLA in healthy donors. PCR involved 60 Vbeta and 13 Jbeta primers. The assay was immunoSEQ multiplex PCR, and TCRdb's table has in-frame clones only and misses some. The table includes about 160,000 clones, roughly 80% detected once. A remark on this clone: Its antigen is unknown.

General study points: Most subjects had HLA-A and HLA-B alleles reportedly predicted accurately by TCR beta sequences. The study labeled 150 to 200 TCR beta chains cytomegalovirus-associated. Previously analyzed data showed that most TCR beta V segments were productive at a frequency of about 90% or about 30%.

The CDR3 covers 15 residues. The V gene lost 6 bases and the J gene lost 1 base, with 16 bases spanning the gap. Germline V lookup: CDR1 SGHRS, CDR2 YFSETQ. The V gene is TRBV5-1, the J gene TRBJ1-1, with a possible D match to TRBD1 (6 bases). The sequence came from a man aged 45-65 years in good health and CMV-seropositive. Input material: PBMCs. The CDR3 bases are TGCGCCAGCACCTACAGGGAAGGGTCGAACACTGAAGCTTTCTTT. It yields the protein CASTYREGSNTEAFF.